This T cell receptor beta chain came from a study of T-cell reconstitution after alpha-beta-depleted transplantation in children. Unique molecular identifiers were used in preparing the TCRbeta library. MiXCR, run by TCRdb on the PCR reads, gives a single entry per CDR3 protein. The sample has approximately 630,000 distinct CDR3 sequences, over 10% seen once. This clonotype was seen only a few times. Germline CDR1 DFQATT, CDR2 SNEGSKA (reference sequence). This CDR3 is built from 13 residues. V shed 5 bases, J shed 6 bases, and the junction held 9 bases outside the gene matches. The sample in question was PBMCs, obtained before TCRalphabeta/CD19-depleted stem cell transplant. The clonotype was recovered from a girl aged 2 to 10 with congenital amegakaryocytic thrombocytopenia, due to receive a stem cell transplant. This sequence joins TRBV20-1 and TRBJ2-7, with 8 bases lining up with TRBD1. The CDR3 here is CSASRTGLGEQYF. The CDR3 DNA follows: TGCAGTGCTTCCCGGACAGGGCTGGGCGAGCAGTACTTC.